The 13 T cell receptor beta chains given below trace back to one sample, sequenced in a study of graft-versus-host responses after intestinal transplantation. The repertoire was sequenced with immunoSEQ multiplex PCR; TCRdb's copy has only in-frame clones and lacks some. The sample has about 81,000 clones, roughly nine tenths seen once. What these receptors recognize is not known. Material: unstimulated CD4+ T cells sorted from spleen or lymph node cells, obtained before intestinal transplant. These receptor sequences come from a human donor who received an intestinal transplant.

The chain carries TRBV2 and TRBJ2-4; D might be TRBD2 (5 bases). The germline V and J ends were trimmed by 4 bases and 0 bases, with 16 bases remaining between them. CDR1 is SNHLY and CDR2 is FYNNEI in the germline V gene. The CDR3 has 17 residues. The CDR3 sequence is CASSALGSELAKNIQYF. In DNA, the CDR3 is TGTGCCAGCAGTGCACTAGGGTCGGAACTAGCCAAAAACATTCAGTACTTC.

The chain carries TRBV5-1 and TRBJ2-1, with a tentative D call TRBD2 (5 bases). Germline V gene data show CDR1 as SGHRS and CDR2 as YFSETQ. The CDR3 runs 13 residues. The V end was cut by 3 bases, the J end by 5 bases, with 9 bases between. The CDR3 loop reads CASSSRRDNEQFF. DNA of the CDR3: TGCGCCAGCAGCTCACGGCGGGACAATGAGCAGTTCTTC.

The chain is built from TRBV28 and TRBJ2-7; TRBD2 matches at 8 bases. Trimming took 5 bases from V and 1 from J; bases not matched to a gene: 13. Germline loops: CDR1 MDHEN, CDR2 SYDVKM. The CDR3 loop spans 17 amino acids. This chain's CDR3 is CASSTRGGGRTSYEQYF. CDR3 DNA sequence: TGTGCCAGCAGTACCCGGGGGGGAGGGAGAACGTCCTACGAGCAGTACTTC.

The genes are TRBV5-6 and TRBJ2-1; 10 bases fit TRBD2. J lost 5 bases, V lost 2 bases, and 7 bases had no gene match. The CDR3 totals 16 residues. Germline V gives CDR1 SGHDT, CDR2 YYEEEE. The CDR3 DNA follows: TGTGCCAGCAGCTTTCCTAGCGGGAGTGGGAACAATGAGCAGTTCTTC. Residues: CASSFPSGSGNNEQFF.

V usage is TRBV5-6 and J usage is TRBJ2-7; D remains ambiguous. Germline V gene sequence: CDR1 SGHDT, CDR2 YYEEEE. This CDR3 has 13 residues. Trimming removed 3 bases at V and 1 base at J, with 8 bases between. The CDR3: CASSSGGSYEQYF. In DNA form, the CDR3 reads TGTGCCAGCAGCTCCGGCGGTTCCTACGAGCAGTACTTC.

There are a few counts of this clone. V usage is TRBV7-9 and J usage is TRBJ2-7; 7 positions match TRBD1. With 11 bases clipped from V and 3 bases from J, the junction kept 10 bases outside the gene matches. The CDR3 length is 13 residues. Germline assignment: CDR1 SEHNR and CDR2 FQNEAQ (reference sequence). CDR3 protein: CAGQKSGGYEQYF. DNA of the CDR3: TGTGCCGGACAGAAGTCAGGGGGCTACGAGCAGTACTTC.

The chain carries TRBV7-2 and TRBJ2-5; 8 bases match TRBD1. After removal of 1 base from V and 5 bases from J, the junction contained 6 bases not matched to a gene. This CDR3 has 15 residues. Germline values: CDR1 SGHTA, CDR2 FQGNSA. The CDR3 DNA follows: TGTGCCAGCAGCTTAGGTCCCAGGGGGCAGGAGACCCAGTACTTC. Its protein is CASSLGPRGQETQYF.

This clone was detected only a few times. The chain recombines TRBV5-1 with TRBJ2-7; the match to TRBD2 covers 10 bases. V lost 4 bases, J lost 9 bases, and 10 bases stayed unmatched. CDR3 length: 14 amino acids. The germline CDR1 and CDR2 sequences are SGHRS and YFSETQ. The CDR3 DNA sequence: TGCGCCAGCAGCCCCGGGACTAGCGACCATGGGCAGTACTTC. Residues: CASSPGTSDHGQYF.

The chain combines TRBV28 with TRBJ2-5; D not resolved. The ends were cut back, 6 bases at V and 5 bases at J, with 7 bases in the middle. CDR1 is MDHEN, CDR2 SYDVKM, per germline. CDR3 length: 11 amino acids. CDR3 in amino acids: CASSPQETQYF. Written as DNA, the CDR3 is TGTGCCAGCAGCCCCCAGGAGACCCAGTACTTC.

This rearrangement joins TRBV4-1 to TRBJ2-2; 7 nucleotides agree with TRBD2. The V and J ends lost 4 bases and 0 bases, in that order; junction bases with no gene match: 14. CDR1 and CDR2 (germline): MGHRA, YSYEKL. CDR3 length: 19 amino acids. DNA of the CDR3: TGCGCCAGCAGCCTTCAGCCTCTCCCGGGGAGGGCGAACACCGGGGAGCTGTTTTTT. Its protein is CASSLQPLPGRANTGELFF.

The gene calls are TRBV6-1 and TRBJ2-3; TRBD1 might be the D (5 bases). This CDR3 has 15 amino acids. Looked up from germline, CDR1 is MNHNS and CDR2 is SASEGT. The V gene lost 6 bases and the J gene lost 0 bases, with 13 bases spanning the gap. The CDR3: CASRNRTQSTDTQYF. CDR3 sequence (DNA): TGTGCCAGCAGGAATCGGACACAGAGCACAGATACGCAGTATTTT.

The chain recombines TRBV5-8 with TRBJ2-5, with 8 nucleotides matching TRBD1. Looked up from germline, CDR1 is SGHTS and CDR2 is YDEGEE. CDR3 length equals 16 residues. With V trimmed by 4 bases and J by 5 bases, 13 bases remained unmatched. CDR3 sequence (DNA): TGTGCCAGCAGCCGAAGAGAAGACAGGGGCTGGGAGACCCAGTACTTC. Amino acids: CASSRREDRGWETQYF.

The chain carries TRBV7-9 and TRBJ1-2; possibly TRBD1 for D (5 bases). Per germline, CDR1 SEHNR and CDR2 FQNEAQ (reference sequence). Trimming took off 4 bases at V and 3 bases at J, with 24 bases between the two ends. The CDR3 contains 18 residues. As DNA, the CDR3 is TGTGCCAGCAGCTCGTTTGGGTCCGGCCGGGGGTCCTACTATGGCTACACCTTC. Translated: CASSSFGSGRGSYYGYTF.